This TCR beta chain emerged from a study of blood T cell repertoires in COVID-19. Turning to the study itself: Sites in the United States, Italy and Spain provided acute and convalescent COVID-19 samples.

Trimming pared 8 bases from V and 6 bases from J, leaving 10 bases between. The CDR3 extends over 11 amino acids. CDR1 and CDR2 (germline): SNHLY, FYNNEI. Grouping used clinical history reported by participants in a survey and questionnaire. Exposed study participants had met a COVID-19 case within 2 weeks before entry. How the authors handled the data: Estimates of nucleated cell counts were drawn from the amplification of reference gene primers. Repertoires were generated with immunoSEQ multiplex PCR, while TCRdb's copy carries only in-frame clones and drops some. The V and J calls and the clone size are those of that table, but D and trimming were determined from the DNA. This sample has about 150,000 clones, with 75% to 90% found just once.

The TCR comes from a woman aged 40-49 years who had been exposed to COVID-19. This rearrangement joins TRBV2 to TRBJ1-2, with D maybe TRBD1 (6 bases). The sample consisted of PBMCs or T cells enriched from blood (not recorded which). CDR3 protein: CASPKGDGYTF. Written as DNA, the CDR3 is TGTGCCAGCCCGAAGGGGGATGGCTACACCTTC.